This T cell receptor (beta chain) was sequenced for a study of OX40 agonist ivuxolimab in advanced cancers. Clones were sequenced by immunoSEQ multiplex PCR, and TCRdb holds only the in-frame ones, with some missing. The sample comprises fewer than 45,000 clones, about 80% of which are singletons, and 15% to 20% rests with the top ten. The CDR3 is made up of 16 amino acids. V was cut by 4 bases and J by 0 bases, with 13 bases left in between. The germline CDR1 and CDR2 sequences are MNHNY and SVGAGI (reference sequence). The V gene is TRBV6-6, the J gene TRBJ2-1, with D uncertain. The sample here was CD4+ or CD8+ T cells sorted from blood, taken in a trial of the OX40 agonist ivuxolimab. This TCR was sampled from an adult with an advanced solid tumor such as melanoma, head and neck, liver or kidney cancer. CDR3 sequence (DNA): TGTGCCAGCAGTTTCACAGTTGGGCCCTCCTACAATGAGCAGTTCTTC. This translates into CASSFTVGPSYNEQFF.